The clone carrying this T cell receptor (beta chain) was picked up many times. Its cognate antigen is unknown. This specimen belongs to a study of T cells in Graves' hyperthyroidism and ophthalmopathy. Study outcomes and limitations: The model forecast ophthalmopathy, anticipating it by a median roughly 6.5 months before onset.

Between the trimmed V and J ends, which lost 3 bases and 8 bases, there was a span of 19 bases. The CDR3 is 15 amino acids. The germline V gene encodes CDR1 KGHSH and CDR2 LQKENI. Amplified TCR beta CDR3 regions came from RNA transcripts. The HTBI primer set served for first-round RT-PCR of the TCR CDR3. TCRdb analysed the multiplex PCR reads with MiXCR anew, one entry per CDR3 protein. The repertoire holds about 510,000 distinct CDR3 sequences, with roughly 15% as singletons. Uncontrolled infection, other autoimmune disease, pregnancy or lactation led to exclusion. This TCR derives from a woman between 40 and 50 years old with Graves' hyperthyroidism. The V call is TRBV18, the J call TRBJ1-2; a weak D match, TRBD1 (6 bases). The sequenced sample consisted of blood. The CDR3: CASSPPGQPSRGYTF. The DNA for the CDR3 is TGTGCCAGCTCACCCCCTGGACAGCCCTCTAGGGGCTACACCTTC.